Listed here are 19 T cell receptor beta chains from one sample, sequenced in a study of cytomegalovirus exposure and HLA in healthy donors. Primers for the PCR totalled 60 Vbeta and 13 Jbeta. The method was immunoSEQ multiplex PCR; TCRdb's version includes in-frame clones alone and lacks a portion of them. The top ten clones hold 5% to 7.5% of a sample with 150,000 to 160,000 clones, approximately 86% of them seen once. The sequenced material came from PBMCs. Source of these receptors: a woman between 45 and 65 years old in good health and CMV-seropositive.

This chain connects TRBV7-2 to TRBJ1-1; D is ambiguous. Per germline, CDR1 SGHTA and CDR2 FQGNSA. The V end was cut by 4 bases, the J end by 6 bases, with 6 bases between. CDR3 length equals 11 residues. Written as DNA, the CDR3 is TGTGCCAGCAGCTCAGGTCCTGAAGCTTTCTTT. The encoded protein is CASSSGPEAFF.

The rearrangement uses TRBV12-5 and TRBJ1-4; 7 bases map to TRBD1. The CDR3 has 15 amino acids. The germline V gene encodes CDR1 LGHNT and CDR2 FRNRAP. Trimming at V came to 1 base and at J to 4 bases, leaving 3 bases not matched to a gene. The CDR3 is CASGLGTGNNEKLFF. CDR3 bases: TGTGCTAGTGGTTTGGGGACAGGAAATAATGAAAAACTGTTTTTT.

This clone occurred a few times. V gene TRBV21-1 combines with J gene TRBJ2-3; no check of the table's D call, TRBD2, against the DNA was made. TRBV21-1 is designated a pseudogene. CDR3 length: 14 amino acids. The CDR3 loop reads CALRASGGTDTQYF. CDR3 coding DNA: TGTGCCCTCAGGGCTAGCGGGGGCACAGATACGCAGTATTTT.

There are a few counts of this clone. This chain links TRBV5-6 with TRBJ2-1, with 9 bases aligning to TRBD1. This CDR3 region has 16 residues. The germline gives CDR1 SGHDT, CDR2 YYEEEE. With 0 bases clipped from V and 7 bases from J, the junction kept 8 bases outside the gene matches. For the CDR3, the DNA is TGTGCCAGCAGCTTGGACCGGGACAGGGCTTCGAATGAGCAGTTCTTC. Protein product: CASSLDRDRASNEQFF. Together with reference TRBV5-6 and TRBJ2-1, the CDR3 gives the full variable domain: DAGVTQSPTHLIKTRGQQVTLRCSPKSGHDTVSWYQQALGQGPQFIFQYYEEEERQRGNFPDRFSGHQFPNYSSELNVNALLLGDSALYLCASSLDRDRASNEQFFGPGTRLTVL.

This chain uses TRBV7-2 with TRBJ2-3, with TRBD2 matching over 9 bases. V shed 1 base and J 6 bases; nucleotides not matched to a gene: 11. The CDR3 loop spans 17 amino acids. Looked up from germline, CDR1 is SGHTA and CDR2 is FQGNSA. The DNA of the CDR3 is TGTGCCAGCAGCTTAGGGGTTTTGGCGGGGGGGTGGGATACGCAGTATTTT. As protein: CASSLGVLAGGWDTQYF.

The CDR3 protein is CASSHRTGSYEKLFF. The DNA of the CDR3 is TGTGCCAGCAGTCACCGGACAGGGAGTTACGAAAAACTGTTTTTT. The V call is TRBV6-5, the J call TRBJ1-4, with 8 bases lining up with TRBD1. CDR3 length: 15 residues. Germline loops: CDR1 MNHEY, CDR2 SVGAGI. J lost 8 bases, V lost 5 bases, and 10 bases had no gene match.

The rearrangement uses TRBV7-9 and TRBJ2-2; D not certain. From germline, CDR1 is SEHNR and CDR2 FQNEAQ (reference sequence). Trimming pared 1 base from V and 1 base from J, leaving 7 bases between. This CDR3 comprises 15 residues. In DNA, the CDR3 is TGTGCCAGCAGCTTAGGTCCAGGGAACACCGGGGAGCTGTTTTTT. This gives the protein CASSLGPGNTGELFF.

The chain combines TRBV7-2 with TRBJ1-1; the D is unclear. This CDR3 contains 17 residues. Germline V gives CDR1 SGHTA, CDR2 FQGNSA. Trimming stripped 5 bases from V and 5 bases from J, with 24 bases between. The CDR3 sequence: CASSHKESTWEATEAFF. The CDR3 nucleotides read TGTGCCAGCAGCCATAAGGAGAGTACTTGGGAGGCGACTGAAGCTTTCTTT.

Concerning this clone itself: The junction differs from germline at one of its ends, possibly a read error. The chain links TRBV7-9 to TRBJ2-1, with TRBD2 matching 15 bases. The V gene's germline CDR1 is SEHNR and CDR2 FQNEAQ (reference sequence). The CDR3 consists of 15 residues. For the CDR3, the DNA is TGTTCCAGCAGCAGGACTAGCGGGGGGGGTGGTGAGCAGTTCTTC. This translates into CSSSRTSGGGGEQFF.

This chain uses TRBV7-9 with TRBJ1-1; 9 nucleotides align to TRBD1. This CDR3 comprises 15 residues. J lost 5 bases, V lost 5 bases, and 9 bases had no gene match. CDR1 is SEHNR and CDR2 is FQNEAQ in the germline V gene (reference sequence). CDR3 bases: TGTGCCAGCAGCAACCCGGGACAGGGTGGTACTGAAGCTTTCTTT. Translating gives CASSNPGQGGTEAFF.

V and J are TRBV6-1 and TRBJ2-7, with 8 bases lining up with TRBD2. The ends lost 4 bases at V and 6 bases at J; junction bases unmatched: 8. This CDR3 spans 14 amino acids. Germline-derived CDR1 and CDR2 are MNHNS and SASEGT. The CDR3 DNA is TGTGCCAGCAGTGTATTCGGGGGGGCCCTCGAGCAGTACTTC. Translated: CASSVFGGALEQYF.

The chain links TRBV28 to TRBJ1-2, with 7 bases fitting TRBD1. Looked up from germline, CDR1 is MDHEN and CDR2 is SYDVKM. This CDR3 comprises 15 residues. V lost 0 bases, J lost 7 bases, and 8 bases stayed unmatched. Here the CDR3 DNA reads TGTGCCAGCAGTTTATGGTCTAGGGGGCGCGGTGGCTACACCTTC. Its protein product is CASSLWSRGRGGYTF.

The V call is TRBV4-2, the J call TRBJ2-2, with D maybe TRBD1 (7 bases). V was pared by 3 bases and J by 6 bases, with 14 bases between. This CDR3 is built from 15 residues. Germline CDR1 and CDR2: LGHNA and YNFKEQ. CDR3 protein: CASSQEGARAGELFF. In DNA, the CDR3 is TGTGCCAGCAGCCAGGAGGGGGCCAGGGCCGGGGAGCTGTTTTTT.

The gene calls are TRBV9 and TRBJ2-3; D may be TRBD1 (6 bases). Trimming pared 4 bases from V and 2 bases from J, leaving 20 bases between. The CDR3 consists of 17 residues. Germline V gene sequence: CDR1 SGDLS, CDR2 YYNGEE. CDR3 bases: TGTGCCAGCAGCCCCCGATCATGGGGGACAATCACAGATACGCAGTATTTT. Protein: CASSPRSWGTITDTQYF.

The V and J genes are TRBV9 and TRBJ2-7, with D unresolved. V was shortened by 3 bases and J by 3 bases, with 16 bases between the two germline ends. Germline values: CDR1 SGDLS, CDR2 YYNGEE. CDR3 size: 15 residues. The CDR3 region has the DNA TGTGCCAGCAGCGCCGACCCCGACGGGTTCTACGAGCAGTACTTC. As protein: CASSADPDGFYEQYF.

This clone was observed once. The CDR3 nucleotides are TGTACAGCAGCTTGGGGGCAGATCCCAAATGGCTACACCTTC. As protein: CTAAWGQIPNGYTF. This chain links TRBV6-1 with TRBJ1-2; the D gene is possibly TRBD1 (6 bases). The V gene's germline CDR1 is MNHNS and CDR2 SASEGT. The CDR3 totals 14 residues.

This clone was seen a single time. The V call is TRBV9, the J call TRBJ1-3; D is undetermined. CDR3 length: 16 amino acids. Trimming removed 3 bases from V and 0 bases from J, with 13 bases in between. Germline lookup yields CDR1 SGDLS and CDR2 YYNGEE. CDR3 sequence: CASSAGEGYSGNTIYF. In DNA, the CDR3 is TGTGCCAGCAGCGCTGGAGAGGGTTACTCTGGAAACACCATATATTTT.

About this clone itself: The same CDR3 also results from other DNA sequences found in this sample. This chain joins TRBV5-1 and TRBJ2-7, with D possibly matching TRBD2 (5 bases). CDR3 length: 13 residues. Germline CDR1 SGHRS, CDR2 YFSETQ. Trimming pared 5 bases from V and 2 bases from J, leaving 11 bases between. In DNA form, the CDR3 reads TGCGCCAGCAGTCTTACCGGGACCTACGAGCAGTACTTC. This encodes CASSLTGTYEQYF.

V gene TRBV5-1 combines with J gene TRBJ1-4, with 9 positions matching TRBD1. CDR1 SGHRS and CDR2 YFSETQ come from the germline V gene. The junction had 1 base not matched to a gene; V was cut back by 0 bases and J by 7 bases. This CDR3 is 14 amino acids long. CDR3 amino acids: CASSLGTGVEKLFF. The CDR3 nucleotides read TGCGCCAGCAGCTTGGGGACAGGGGTTGAAAAACTGTTTTTT.